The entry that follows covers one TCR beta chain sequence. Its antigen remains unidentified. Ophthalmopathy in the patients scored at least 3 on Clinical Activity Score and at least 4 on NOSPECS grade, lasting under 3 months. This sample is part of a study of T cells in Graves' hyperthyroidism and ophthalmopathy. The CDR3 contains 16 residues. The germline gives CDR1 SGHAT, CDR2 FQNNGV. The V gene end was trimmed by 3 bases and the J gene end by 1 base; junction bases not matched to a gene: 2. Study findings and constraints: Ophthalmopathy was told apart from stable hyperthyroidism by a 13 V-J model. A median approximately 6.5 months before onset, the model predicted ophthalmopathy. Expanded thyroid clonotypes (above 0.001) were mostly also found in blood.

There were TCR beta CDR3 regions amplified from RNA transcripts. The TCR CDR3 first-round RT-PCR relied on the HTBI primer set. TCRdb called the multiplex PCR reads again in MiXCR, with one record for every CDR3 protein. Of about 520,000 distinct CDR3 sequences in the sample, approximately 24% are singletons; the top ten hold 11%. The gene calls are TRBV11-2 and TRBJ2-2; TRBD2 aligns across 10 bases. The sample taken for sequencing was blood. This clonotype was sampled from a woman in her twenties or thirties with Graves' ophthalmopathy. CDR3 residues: CASSFLAGGNTGELFF. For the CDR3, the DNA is TGTGCCAGCAGCTTCTTAGCGGGGGGGAACACCGGGGAGCTGTTTTTT. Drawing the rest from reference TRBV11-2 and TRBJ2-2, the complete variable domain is EAGVAQSPRYKIIEKRQSVAFWCNPISGHATLYWYQQILGQGPKLLIQFQNNGVVDDSQLPKDRFSAERLKGVDSTLKIQPAKLEDSAVYLCASSFLAGGNTGELFFGEGSRLTVL.